Below are 10 T cell receptor beta chains sequenced from a single sample in a study of blood T cell repertoires in COVID-19. Sequencing used immunoSEQ multiplex PCR; TCRdb keeps in-frame clones, though not all of them. The repertoire holds 250,000 to 300,000 clones, with 80% to 90% as singletons. The sequencing input was peripheral blood. These receptors came from a woman in her 30s with COVID-19, enrolled during active disease.

The J gene is TRBJ1-1, the V gene TRBV13; 7 bases are a match to TRBD1. Germline V gene data show CDR1 as PRHDT and CDR2 as FYEKMQ (reference sequence). The CDR3 is 13 amino acids. V shed 4 bases and J 5 bases; nucleotides not matched to a gene: 4. CDR3 sequence reads: CASSSWDSTEAFF. The DNA of the CDR3 is TGTGCCAGCAGCTCGTGGGACAGTACTGAAGCTTTCTTT.

CDR3 coding DNA: TGTGCCAGCAGCTCCGGGACAGCACAAGAGACCCAGTACTTC. Its translation is CASSSGTAQETQYF. V usage is TRBV7-9 and J usage is TRBJ2-5, with 7 bases identical to TRBD1. The ends lost 4 bases at V and 2 bases at J; junction bases unmatched: 4. Per germline, CDR1 SEHNR and CDR2 FQNEAQ (reference sequence). The CDR3 loop spans 14 amino acids.

The chain carries TRBV12-3 or TRBV12-4 and TRBJ2-1, with no clear D. The CDR3 runs 13 residues. Trimming took 7 bases from V and 0 from J, leaving 7 bases between them. Written as DNA, the CDR3 is TGTGCCAGCACGGTTAGCTCCTACAATGAGCAGTTCTTC. This codes for CASTVSSYNEQFF.

The CDR3 region is CASSIDWQGSYEQYF. Here the CDR3 DNA reads TGTGCCAGTAGTATAGACTGGCAGGGATCCTACGAGCAGTACTTC. The J gene is TRBJ2-7, the V gene TRBV19; tentative D call: TRBD1 (5 bases). Germline loops: CDR1 LNHDA, CDR2 SQIVND (reference sequence). The V gene lost 0 bases and the J gene lost 1 base, with 10 bases spanning the gap. This CDR3 has 15 amino acids.

The genes are TRBV5-6 and TRBJ1-1, with 7 bases identical to TRBD1. This CDR3 is built from 17 residues. Germline V gene sequence: CDR1 SGHDT, CDR2 YYEEEE. The V segment lost 0 bases and the J segment 0 bases; nucleotides outside the gene matches: 8. The CDR3 DNA reads as TGTGCCAGCAGCTTGGGAAAAGGGGGCGCGATGAACACTGAAGCTTTCTTT. As protein: CASSLGKGGAMNTEAFF.

V is TRBV19 and J is TRBJ2-2; tentatively, D is TRBD2 (5 bases). This CDR3 comprises 14 residues. Germline CDR1 reads LNHDA; CDR2 reads SQIVND (reference sequence). V was clipped by 7 bases and J by 1 base, with 10 bases between them. CDR3 coding DNA: TGTGCCAGTAAGCGGCTGCAGAACACCGGGGAGCTGTTTTTT. It codes for CASKRLQNTGELFF. Looking up the rest from reference TRBV19 and TRBJ2-2 gives the full variable domain: DGGITQSPKYLFRKEGQNVTLSCEQNLNHDAMYWYRQDPGQGLRLIYYSQIVNDFQKGDIAEGYSVSREKKESFPLTVTSAQKNPTAFYLCASKRLQNTGELFFGEGSRLTVL.

The CDR3 sequence is CASSQDISGGINEQFF. The CDR3 coding sequence is TGCGCCAGCAGCCAAGATATAAGTGGAGGGATCAATGAGCAGTTCTTC. This chain uses TRBV4-1 with TRBJ2-1, with D perhaps TRBD2 (6 bases). The germline V and J ends were trimmed by 0 bases and 6 bases, with 15 bases remaining between them. Germline V gene data show CDR1 as MGHRA and CDR2 as YSYEKL. This CDR3 comprises 16 residues.

The chain links TRBV29-1 to TRBJ1-1, with D unresolved. This CDR3 contains 13 residues. V lost 2 bases to trimming and J lost 4 bases, with 11 bases between them. Germline values: CDR1 SQVTM, CDR2 ANQGSEA. CDR3 nucleotide sequence: TGCAGCGTTGAACTGAGGCCTGGCACTGAAGCTTTCTTT. Its protein product is CSVELRPGTEAFF.

This rearrangement joins TRBV7-9 to TRBJ1-5; tentative D call: TRBD1 (6 bases). Deletions cut 5 bases from V and 2 bases from J, with 13 bases between. Germline V gene sequence: CDR1 SEHNR, CDR2 FQNEAQ (reference sequence). The CDR3 has 15 residues. Here the CDR3 reads CASSTDRWGNQPQHF. The CDR3 DNA follows: TGTGCCAGCAGCACGGACAGATGGGGCAATCAGCCCCAGCATTTT.

The genes are TRBV19 and TRBJ1-1, with D possibly matching TRBD1 (6 bases). Germline V gene lookup returns CDR1 LNHDA and CDR2 SQIVND (reference sequence). CDR3 length: 15 residues. The V end was cut by 5 bases, the J end by 3 bases, with 16 bases between. Written as DNA, the CDR3 is TGTGCCAGTAGTGCGCAAACAGGGTTGGACACTGAAGCTTTCTTT. Protein: CASSAQTGLDTEAFF.